The T cell receptor (beta chain) described here comes from a study of synovial regulatory T cells in juvenile arthritis. Study at large: Treatments: a few naive, six or seven methotrexate, one methotrexate plus infliximab, one unknown. Study-wide points: iaTreg cells shared more CDR3 sequences with synovial Tregs than other blood Tregs did. Synovial Teff and blood CPL repertoires partially overlapped with iaTreg TCR repertoires, which were largely patient-private.

Concerning this clone itself: Its target is not known.

Median age around 12 years (2.4-22.9); median disease duration 7 years (0.2-19.1). Method: immunoSEQ multiplex PCR; TCRdb's copy keeps in-frame clones and lacks some. In total, the table holds 9,500 to 10,000 clones. This CDR3 has 12 amino acids. Only the protein is available. CDR1 is LNHDA and CDR2 is SQIVND in the germline V gene (reference sequence). The chain recombines TRBV19 with TRBJ1-5. Sequencing was performed on Treg cells from blood. Subset indicated: remaining (HLA-DR-negative) circulating blood Treg cells. This TCR was recovered from a donor under 30 with juvenile idiopathic arthritis. The CDR3 loop is CASSKLAQPQHF.